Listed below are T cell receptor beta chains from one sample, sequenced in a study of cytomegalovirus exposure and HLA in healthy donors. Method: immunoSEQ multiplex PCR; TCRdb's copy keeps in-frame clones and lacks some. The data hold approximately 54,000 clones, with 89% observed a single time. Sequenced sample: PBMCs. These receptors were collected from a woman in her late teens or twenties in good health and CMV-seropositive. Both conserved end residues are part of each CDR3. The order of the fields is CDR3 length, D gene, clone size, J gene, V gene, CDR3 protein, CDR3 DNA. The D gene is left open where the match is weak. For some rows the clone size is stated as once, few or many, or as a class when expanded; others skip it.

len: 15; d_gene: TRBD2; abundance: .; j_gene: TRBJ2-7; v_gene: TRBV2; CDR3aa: CASSESGRAQYEQYF; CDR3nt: TGTGCCAGCAGTGAGAGTGGGAGGGCCCAGTACGAGCAGTACTTC
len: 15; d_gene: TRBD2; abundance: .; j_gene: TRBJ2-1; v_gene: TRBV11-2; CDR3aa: CASSLQPAGHNEQFF; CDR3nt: TGTGCCAGCAGCTTACAACCAGCGGGGCACAATGAGCAGTTCTTC
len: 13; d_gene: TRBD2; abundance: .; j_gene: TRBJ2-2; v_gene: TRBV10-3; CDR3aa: CAIGGVNTGELFF; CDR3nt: TGTGCCATCGGGGGGGTGAACACCGGGGAGCTGTTTTTT
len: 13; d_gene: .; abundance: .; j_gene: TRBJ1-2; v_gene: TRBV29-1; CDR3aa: CSARQDPSDGYTF; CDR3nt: TGCAGCGCGAGACAGGACCCCTCGGATGGCTACACCTTC
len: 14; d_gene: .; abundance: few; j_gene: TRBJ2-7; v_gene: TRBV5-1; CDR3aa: CASSFNLRALEQYF; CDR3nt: TGCGCCAGCAGCTTCAACCTGCGGGCGCTCGAGCAGTACTTC
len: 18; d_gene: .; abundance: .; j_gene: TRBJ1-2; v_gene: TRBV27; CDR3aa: CASSLQGPPGIPNYGYTF; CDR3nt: TGTGCCAGCAGCCTACAGGGTCCCCCCGGCATCCCTAACTATGGCTACACCTTC
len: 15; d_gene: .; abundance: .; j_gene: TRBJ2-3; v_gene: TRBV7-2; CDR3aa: CASSLVGTNTDTQYF; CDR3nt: TGTGCCAGCAGCTTGGTGGGCACAAACACAGATACGCAGTATTTT
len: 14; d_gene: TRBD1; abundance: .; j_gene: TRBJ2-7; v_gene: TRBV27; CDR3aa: CASSDRDSAYEQYF; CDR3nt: TGTGCCAGCAGTGACCGGGACAGCGCCTACGAGCAGTACTTC
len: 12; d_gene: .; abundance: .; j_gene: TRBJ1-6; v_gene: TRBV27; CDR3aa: CASSFPSSPLHF; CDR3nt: TGTGCCAGCAGTTTCCCAAGCTCACCCCTCCACTTT
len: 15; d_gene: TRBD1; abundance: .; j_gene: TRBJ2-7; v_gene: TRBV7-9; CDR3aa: CASEDRGLTSYEQYF; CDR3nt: TGTGCCAGCGAAGACAGGGGTCTTACCTCCTACGAGCAGTACTTC
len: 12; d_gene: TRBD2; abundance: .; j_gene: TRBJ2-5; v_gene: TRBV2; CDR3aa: CASSEELAAFNF; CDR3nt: TGTGCCAGCAGTGAGGAACTAGCGGCCTTTAACTTC
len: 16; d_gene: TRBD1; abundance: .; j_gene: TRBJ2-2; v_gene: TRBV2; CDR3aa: CASMGAGTENTGELFF; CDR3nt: TGTGCCAGCATGGGGGCCGGGACAGAGAACACCGGGGAGCTGTTTTTT
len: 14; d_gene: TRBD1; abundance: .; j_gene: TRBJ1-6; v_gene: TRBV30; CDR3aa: CAWSGTGGHSPLHF; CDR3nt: TGTGCCTGGAGTGGGACAGGGGGGCACTCACCCCTCCACTTT
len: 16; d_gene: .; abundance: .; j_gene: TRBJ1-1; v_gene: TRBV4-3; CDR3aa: CASSQDRRGWNTEAFF; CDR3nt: TGCGCCAGCAGCCAAGATAGGAGGGGTTGGAACACTGAAGCTTTCTTT
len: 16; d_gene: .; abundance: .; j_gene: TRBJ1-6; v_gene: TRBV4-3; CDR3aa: CASSQDGPTYNSPLHF; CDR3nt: TGCGCCAGCAGCCAAGATGGGCCTACCTATAATTCACCCCTCCACTTT
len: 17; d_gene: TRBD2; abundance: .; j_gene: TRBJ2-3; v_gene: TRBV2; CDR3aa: CASSPTSGGTSTDTQYF; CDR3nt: TGTGCCAGCAGCCCGACTAGCGGGGGGACTAGCACAGATACGCAGTATTTT
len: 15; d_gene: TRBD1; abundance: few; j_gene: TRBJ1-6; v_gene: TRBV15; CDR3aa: CATSRDRTGNSPLHF; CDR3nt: TGTGCCACCAGCAGAGATCGGACAGGGAATTCACCCCTCCACTTT
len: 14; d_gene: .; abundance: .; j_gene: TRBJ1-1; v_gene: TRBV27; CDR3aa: CASSLSNPGDEAFF; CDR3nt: TGTGCCAGCAGTTTATCTAATCCGGGAGACGAAGCTTTCTTT
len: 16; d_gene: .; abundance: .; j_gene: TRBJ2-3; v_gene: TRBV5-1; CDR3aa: CASSFGGASSTDTQYF; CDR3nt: TGCGCCAGCAGCTTCGGAGGGGCCTCTAGCACAGATACGCAGTATTTT
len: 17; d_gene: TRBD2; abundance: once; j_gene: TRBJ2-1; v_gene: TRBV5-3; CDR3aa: CARSSLPLAGGPNEQFF; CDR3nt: TGTGCCAGAAGCTCCCTACCCTTAGCGGGGGGGCCCAATGAGCAGTTCTTC
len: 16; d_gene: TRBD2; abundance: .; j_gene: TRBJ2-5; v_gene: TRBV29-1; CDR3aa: CSVETPASGTQETQYF; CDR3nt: TGCAGCGTTGAAACACCCGCTAGCGGGACTCAAGAGACCCAGTACTTC
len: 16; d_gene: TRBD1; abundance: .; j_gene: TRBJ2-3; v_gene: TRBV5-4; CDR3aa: CASSPGTGGRGDTQYF; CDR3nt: TGTGCCAGCAGCCCAGGGACAGGGGGTCGGGGAGATACGCAGTATTTT
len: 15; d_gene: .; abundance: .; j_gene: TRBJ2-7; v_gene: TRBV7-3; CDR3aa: CASSLAPSSSYEQYF; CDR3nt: TGTGCCAGCAGCTTAGCCCCGTCGAGCTCCTACGAGCAGTACTTC
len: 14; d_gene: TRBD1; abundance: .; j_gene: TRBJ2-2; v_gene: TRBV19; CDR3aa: CASATTGGTGELFF; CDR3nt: TGTGCCAGCGCTACGACAGGGGGCACCGGGGAGCTGTTTTTT
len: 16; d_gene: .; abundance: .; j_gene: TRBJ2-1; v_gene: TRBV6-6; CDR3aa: CASSYPVLGGDNEQFF; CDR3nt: TGTGCCAGCAGTTACCCAGTTCTCGGGGGTGACAATGAGCAGTTCTTC
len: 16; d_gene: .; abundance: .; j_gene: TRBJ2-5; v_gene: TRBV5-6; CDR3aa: CASSLGGGNPQETQYF; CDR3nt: TGTGCCAGCAGCTTGGGTGGGGGGAACCCTCAAGAGACCCAGTACTTC
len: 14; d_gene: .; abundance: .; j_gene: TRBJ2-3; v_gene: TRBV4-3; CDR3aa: CASSQVTAADTQYF; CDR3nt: TGCGCCAGCAGCCAAGTGACTGCAGCGGATACGCAGTATTTT
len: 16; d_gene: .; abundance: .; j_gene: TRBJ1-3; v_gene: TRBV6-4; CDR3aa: CASSDGRWKSGNTIYF; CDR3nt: TGTGCCAGCAGTGACGGGAGGTGGAAGTCTGGAAACACCATATATTTT
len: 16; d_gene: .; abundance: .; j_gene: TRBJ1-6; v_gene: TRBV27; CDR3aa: CASSFGSQEDNSPLHF; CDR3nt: TGTGCCAGCAGTTTTGGGTCTCAAGAGGATAATTCACCCCTCCACTTT
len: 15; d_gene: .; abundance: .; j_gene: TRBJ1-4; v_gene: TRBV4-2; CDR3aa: CASSQDTVGYGKLFF; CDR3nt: TGTGCCAGCAGCCAAGACACCGTGGGCTATGGAAAACTGTTTTTT
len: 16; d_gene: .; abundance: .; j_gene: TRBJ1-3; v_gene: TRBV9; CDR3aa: CASSVDTGSSGNTIYF; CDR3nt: TGTGCCAGCAGCGTAGATACGGGGAGCTCTGGAAACACCATATATTTT
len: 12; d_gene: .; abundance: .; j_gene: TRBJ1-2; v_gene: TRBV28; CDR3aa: CASKRLERGYTF; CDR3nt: TGTGCCAGCAAACGGTTGGAGAGGGGCTACACCTTC
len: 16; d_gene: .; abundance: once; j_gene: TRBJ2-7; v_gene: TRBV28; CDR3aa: CASSLVGAESSYEQYF; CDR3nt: TGTGCCAGCAGTTTGGTTGGAGCTGAGAGCTCCTACGAGCAGTACTTC
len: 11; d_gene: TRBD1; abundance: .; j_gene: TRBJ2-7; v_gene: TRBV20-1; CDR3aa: CSSGTVNEQYF; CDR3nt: TGCAGTTCCGGGACAGTAAACGAGCAGTACTTC
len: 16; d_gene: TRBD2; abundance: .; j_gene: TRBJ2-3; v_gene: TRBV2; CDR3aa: CASRKGLAGLTDTQYF; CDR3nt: TGTGCCAGCAGGAAGGGACTAGCGGGGTTAACAGATACGCAGTATTTT
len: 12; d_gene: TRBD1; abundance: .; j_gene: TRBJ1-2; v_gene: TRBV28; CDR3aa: CASSRGQLGYTF; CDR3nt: TGTGCCAGCAGCCGGGGACAGCTGGGCTACACCTTC
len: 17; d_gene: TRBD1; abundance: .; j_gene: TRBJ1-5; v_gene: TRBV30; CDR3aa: CASSGTGGLHSNQPQHF; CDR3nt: TGTGCCTCCTCTGGGACAGGGGGCCTTCATAGCAATCAGCCCCAGCATTTT
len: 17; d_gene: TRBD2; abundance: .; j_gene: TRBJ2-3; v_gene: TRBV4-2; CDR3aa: CASSQETSGGASDTQYF; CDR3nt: TGTGCCAGCAGCCAGGAAACTAGCGGGGGGGCCTCAGATACGCAGTATTTT
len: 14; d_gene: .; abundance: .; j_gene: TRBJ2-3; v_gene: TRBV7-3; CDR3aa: CASSGGAEGDTQYF; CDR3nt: TGTGCCAGCAGCGGGGGCGCCGAGGGAGATACGCAGTATTTT
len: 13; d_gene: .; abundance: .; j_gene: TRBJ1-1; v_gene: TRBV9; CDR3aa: CASSVAGNTEAFF; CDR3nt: TGTGCCAGCAGCGTAGCGGGGAACACTGAAGCTTTCTTT
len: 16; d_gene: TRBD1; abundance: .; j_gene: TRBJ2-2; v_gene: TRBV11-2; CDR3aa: CASSGNRGRGTGELFF; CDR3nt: TGTGCCAGCAGCGGAAACAGGGGGCGTGGTACCGGGGAGCTGTTTTTT
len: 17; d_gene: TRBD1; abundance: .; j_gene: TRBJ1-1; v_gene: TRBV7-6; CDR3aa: CASSFGPGQGRLTEAFF; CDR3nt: TGTGCCAGCAGCTTTGGGCCCGGACAGGGAAGATTGACTGAAGCTTTCTTT
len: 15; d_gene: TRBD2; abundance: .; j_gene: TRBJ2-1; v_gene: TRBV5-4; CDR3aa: CASSPGTRQVHEQFF; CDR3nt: TGTGCCAGCAGCCCTGGGACTAGACAGGTGCATGAGCAGTTCTTC
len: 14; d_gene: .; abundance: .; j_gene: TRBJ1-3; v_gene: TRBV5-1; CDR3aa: CASSPGTSGNTIYF; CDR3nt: TGCGCCAGCAGCCCAGGAACCTCTGGAAACACCATATATTTT
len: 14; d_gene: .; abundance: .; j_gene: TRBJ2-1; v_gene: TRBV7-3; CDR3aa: CASSGGQSHNEQFF; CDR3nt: TGTGCCAGCAGTGGTGGGCAATCACACAATGAGCAGTTCTTC
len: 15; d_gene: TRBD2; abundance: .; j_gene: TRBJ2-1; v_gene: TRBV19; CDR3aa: CASSIITRGENEQFF; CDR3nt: TGTGCCAGTAGTATTATCACCCGGGGGGAAAATGAGCAGTTCTTC
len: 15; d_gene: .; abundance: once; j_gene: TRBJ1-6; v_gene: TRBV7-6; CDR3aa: CASSQDSSYNSPLHF; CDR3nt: TGTGCCAGCAGCCAGGACAGCTCCTATAATTCACCCCTCCACTTT
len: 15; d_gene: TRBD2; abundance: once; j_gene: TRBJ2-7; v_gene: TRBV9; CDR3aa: CASSPRGESSYEQYF; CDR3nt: TGTGCCAGCAGCCCCCGGGGGGAGAGCTCCTACGAGCAGTACTTC
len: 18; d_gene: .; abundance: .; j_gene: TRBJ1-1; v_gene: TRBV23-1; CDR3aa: CAITDQQRPHLTNTEAFF; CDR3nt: TGCGCCATCACAGACCAGCAACGACCCCATCTAACCAACACTGAAGCTTTCTTT
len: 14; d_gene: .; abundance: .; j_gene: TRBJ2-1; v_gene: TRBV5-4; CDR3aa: CASSLGGRGNEQFF; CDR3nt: TGTGCCAGCAGCCTGGGGGGCCGTGGGAATGAGCAGTTCTTC
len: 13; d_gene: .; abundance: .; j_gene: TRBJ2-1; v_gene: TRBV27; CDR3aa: CASSLTRGNEQFF; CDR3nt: TGTGCCAGCAGTCTCACCCGCGGGAATGAGCAGTTCTTC